Below are 13 T cell receptor beta chains sequenced from a single sample in a study of T cells of healthy individuals. TCRdb ran MiXCR on the 5' RACE reads and lists one entry per CDR3 protein. The sample consists of 50,000 to 55,000 distinct CDR3 sequences, around 15% of them appearing once. Source of these receptors: a human donor in good health.

The chain employs TRBV4-1 and TRBJ2-7; possibly TRBD1 for D (6 bases). The CDR3 is made up of 17 amino acids. Germline V lookup: CDR1 MGHRA, CDR2 YSYEKL. V shed 1 base and J shed 2 bases, with 18 bases lying between them. CDR3: CASSQASGRGTPYEQYF. As DNA, the CDR3 is TGCGCCAGCAGCCAAGCATCAGGCAGGGGAACCCCCTACGAGCAGTACTTC.

The chain carries TRBV7-2 and TRBJ2-1; 8 nucleotides align to TRBD1. Germline V lookup: CDR1 SGHTA, CDR2 FQGNSA. V trimming: 5 bases; J trimming: 2 bases; junction bases outside the gene matches: 8. This CDR3 comprises 16 residues. This CDR3 reads CASSPEPDRAYNEQFF. The CDR3 DNA reads as TGTGCCAGCAGCCCCGAGCCGGACAGGGCCTACAATGAGCAGTTCTTC.

This clonotype was detected many times. This rearrangement joins TRBV12-3 or TRBV12-4 to TRBJ1-2; TRBD1 is a possible D gene (5 bases). The V end lost 4 bases, the J end lost 4 bases, and 19 bases lay between the germline ends. The CDR3 extends over 16 amino acids. The CDR3 nucleotides are TGTGCCAGCAGTTCCCGGGACGGCCTGGAAGGCTATGGCTACACCTTC. Its translation: CASSSRDGLEGYGYTF.

This clonotype was seen at least ten times. The genes are TRBV2 and TRBJ2-7; no definite D call. The germline V gene encodes CDR1 SNHLY and CDR2 FYNNEI. Trimming removed 2 bases at V and 3 bases at J, with 2 bases between. The CDR3 consists of 11 residues. DNA for the CDR3: TGTGCCAGCAGTGAAATCTACGAGCAGTACTTC. Translation: CASSEIYEQYF.

This clonotype was observed many times. The chain employs TRBV30 and TRBJ2-5; perhaps TRBD2 as D (5 bases). This CDR3 region has 13 residues. Germline V gene sequence: CDR1 GTSNPN, CDR2 SVGIG (reference sequence). With 0 bases removed from V and 10 bases from J, the gap between germline ends came to 15 bases. The CDR3 loop reads CAWSVQVVRGQYF. The CDR3 region has the DNA TGTGCCTGGAGTGTACAAGTAGTTCGGGGCCAGTACTTC.

Only a few counts were recorded for this clonotype. The chain employs TRBV29-1 and TRBJ1-1; D uncertain. V lost 4 bases and J lost 5, with 14 bases in between. The germline V gene has CDR1 SQVTM and CDR2 ANQGSEA. This CDR3 contains 13 residues. The CDR3 DNA follows: TGCAGCGTTGCGGAGGGAGCGGGGACTGAAGCTTTCTTT. It codes for CSVAEGAGTEAFF. Based on the CDR3 plus reference TRBV29-1 and TRBJ1-1, the full variable domain is SAVISQKPSRDICQRGTSLTIQCQVDSQVTMMFWYRQQPGQSLTLIATANQGSEATYESGFVIDKFPISRPNLTFSTLTVSNMSPEDSSIYLCSVAEGAGTEAFFGQGTRLTVV.

The chain couples TRBV18 to TRBJ2-2; the match to TRBD1 covers 10 bases. CDR3 length: 17 amino acids. V lost 4 bases, J lost 0 bases, and 5 bases stayed unmatched. CDR1 and CDR2 (germline): KGHSH, LQKENI. The CDR3 DNA reads TGTGCCAGCTCACGACAGGACAGGGGGGCGAACACCGGGGAGCTGTTTTTT. Its translation: CASSRQDRGANTGELFF. Combining the CDR3 with reference TRBV18 and TRBJ2-2 gives the whole variable domain NAGVMQNPRHLVRRRGQEARLRCSPMKGHSHVYWYRQLPEEGLKFMVYLQKENIIDESGMPKERFSAEFPKEGPSILRIQQVVRGDSAAYFCASSRQDRGANTGELFFGEGSRLTVL.

This clonotype was detected only a few times. The chain has TRBV7-2 and TRBJ2-6; no firm D call. Germline assignment: CDR1 SGHTA and CDR2 FQGNSA. V was cut by 8 bases and J by 3 bases, with 8 bases left in between. This CDR3 is 13 amino acids long. CDR3 in amino acids: CASGKDGANVLTF. CDR3 bases: TGTGCCAGCGGAAAAGATGGGGCCAACGTCCTGACTTTC.

V gene TRBV10-3 combines with J gene TRBJ2-4; D unclear. This CDR3 contains 14 residues. Germline V lookup: CDR1 ENHRY, CDR2 SYGVKD. The V end lost 2 bases, the J end lost 0 bases, and 5 bases lay between the germline ends. The CDR3, as DNA: TGTGCCATCAGTGAGGGGCTAGCCAAAAACATTCAGTACTTC. Translating it yields CAISEGLAKNIQYF.

This clonotype came up a few times. This chain links TRBV27 with TRBJ2-2; D may be TRBD2 (5 bases). Germline CDR1 is MNHEY and CDR2 is SMNVEV (reference sequence). CDR3 length equals 15 residues. V was shortened by 6 bases and J by 6 bases, with 17 bases between the two germline ends. DNA of the CDR3: TGTGCCAGCAGGGCGGGCCTCCATGGGCCCGGGGAGCTGTTTTTT. Translating it yields CASRAGLHGPGELFF.

The V and J genes are TRBV6-2 or TRBV6-3 and TRBJ2-1; no clear D. The V and J ends lost 6 bases and 7 bases respectively, with 10 bases between them. Germline values: CDR1 MNHEY, CDR2 SVGEGT. This CDR3 has 12 residues. CDR3 residues: CASSQDWNEQFF. In DNA, the CDR3 is TGTGCCAGCAGCCAAGACTGGAATGAGCAGTTCTTC.

This chain's CDR3 is CASSSPSTGYNEQFF. The DNA of the CDR3 is TGTGCCAGCAGTTCGCCCTCGACTGGATACAATGAGCAGTTCTTC. The chain links TRBV12-3 or TRBV12-4 to TRBJ2-1; D unresolved. The CDR3 spans 15 residues. V lost 4 bases to trimming and J lost 4 bases, with 14 bases between them.

The chain uses TRBV13 and TRBJ2-5; D might be TRBD1 (6 bases). The CDR3 runs to 12 residues. The germline V and J ends were trimmed by 4 bases and 7 bases, with 10 bases remaining between them. Germline V gives CDR1 PRHDT, CDR2 FYEKMQ (reference sequence). In DNA form, the CDR3 reads TGTGCCAGCAGCTCTATCAGGGGGACCCAGTACTTC. Encoded protein: CASSSIRGTQYF.